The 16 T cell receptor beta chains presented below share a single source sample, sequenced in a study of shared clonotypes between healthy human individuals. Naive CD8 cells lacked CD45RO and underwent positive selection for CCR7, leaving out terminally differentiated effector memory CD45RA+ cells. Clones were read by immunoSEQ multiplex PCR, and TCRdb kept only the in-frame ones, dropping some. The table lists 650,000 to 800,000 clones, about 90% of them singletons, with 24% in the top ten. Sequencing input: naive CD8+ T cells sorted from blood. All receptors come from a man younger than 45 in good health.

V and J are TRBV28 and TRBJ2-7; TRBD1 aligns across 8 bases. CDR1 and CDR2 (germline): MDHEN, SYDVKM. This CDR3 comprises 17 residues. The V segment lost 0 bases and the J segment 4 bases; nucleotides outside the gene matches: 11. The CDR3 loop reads CASSLWETTGDRYEQYF. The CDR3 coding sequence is TGTGCCAGCAGTTTATGGGAAACGACAGGGGATCGTTACGAGCAGTACTTC.

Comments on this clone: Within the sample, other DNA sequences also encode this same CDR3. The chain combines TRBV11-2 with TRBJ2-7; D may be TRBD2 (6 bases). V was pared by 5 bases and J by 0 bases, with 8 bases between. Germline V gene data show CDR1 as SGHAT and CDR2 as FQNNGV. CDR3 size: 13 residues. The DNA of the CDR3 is TGTGCCAGCAGCCCGGGAGTCTCCTACGAGCAGTACTTC. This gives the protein CASSPGVSYEQYF.

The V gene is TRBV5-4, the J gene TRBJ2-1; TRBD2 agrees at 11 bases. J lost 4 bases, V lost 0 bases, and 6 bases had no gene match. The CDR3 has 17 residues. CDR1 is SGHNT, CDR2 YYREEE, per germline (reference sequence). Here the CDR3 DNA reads TGTGCCAGCAGCTTGGGAACTAGCGGGGGCTCGTACAATGAGCAGTTCTTC. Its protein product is CASSLGTSGGSYNEQFF.

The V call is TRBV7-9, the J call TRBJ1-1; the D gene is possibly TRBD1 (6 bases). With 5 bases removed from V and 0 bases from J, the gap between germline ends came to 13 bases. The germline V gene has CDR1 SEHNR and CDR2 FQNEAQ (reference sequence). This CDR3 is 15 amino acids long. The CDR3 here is CASSLRGSMNTEAFF. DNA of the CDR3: TGTGCCAGCAGCCTCAGGGGCAGCATGAACACTGAAGCTTTCTTT.

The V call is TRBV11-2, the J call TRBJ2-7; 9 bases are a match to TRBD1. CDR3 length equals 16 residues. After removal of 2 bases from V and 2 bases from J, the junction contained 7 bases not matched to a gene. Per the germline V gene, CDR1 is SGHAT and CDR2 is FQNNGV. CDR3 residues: CASSLFYGTGTYEQYF. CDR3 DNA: TGTGCCAGCAGCTTATTTTATGGGACAGGGACCTACGAGCAGTACTTC.

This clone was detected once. In DNA, the CDR3 is TGTGCCAGCAGCAACCCAAGGCAGGGGGACACTGAAGCTTTCTTT. Amino acid sequence: CASSNPRQGDTEAFF. The chain joins TRBV11-2 to TRBJ1-1; 7 bases are a match to TRBD1. The CDR3 sequence is 15 residues long. In germline, CDR1 is SGHAT, CDR2 FQNNGV. J was trimmed by 3 bases and V by 5 bases; bases with no gene match: 9.

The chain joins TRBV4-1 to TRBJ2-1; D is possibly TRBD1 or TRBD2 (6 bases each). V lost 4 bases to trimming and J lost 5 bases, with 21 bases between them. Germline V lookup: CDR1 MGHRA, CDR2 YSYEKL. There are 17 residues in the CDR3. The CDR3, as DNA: TGCGCCAGCAGCCTCATCTCGTTGGGGGGCATTAACAATGAGCAGTTCTTC. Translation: CASSLISLGGINNEQFF.

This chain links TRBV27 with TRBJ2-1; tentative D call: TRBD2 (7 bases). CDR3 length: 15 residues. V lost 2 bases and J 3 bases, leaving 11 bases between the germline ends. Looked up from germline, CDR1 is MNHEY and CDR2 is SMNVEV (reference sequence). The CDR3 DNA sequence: TGTGCCAGCAGTTTAGGCGGGGGCTTCTACAATGAGCAGTTCTTC. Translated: CASSLGGGFYNEQFF.

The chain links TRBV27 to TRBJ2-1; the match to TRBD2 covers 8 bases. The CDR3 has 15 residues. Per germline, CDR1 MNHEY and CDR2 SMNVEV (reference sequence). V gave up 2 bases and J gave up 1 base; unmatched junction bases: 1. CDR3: CASSLGGRSYNEQFF. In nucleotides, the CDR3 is TGTGCCAGCAGTTTAGGCGGGAGGTCCTACAATGAGCAGTTCTTC.

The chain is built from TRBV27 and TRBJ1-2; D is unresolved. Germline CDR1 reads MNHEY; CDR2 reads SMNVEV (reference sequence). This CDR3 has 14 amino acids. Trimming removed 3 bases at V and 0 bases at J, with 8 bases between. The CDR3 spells CASSFGRTNYGYTF. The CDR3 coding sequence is TGTGCCAGCAGTTTCGGGAGAACTAACTATGGCTACACCTTC.

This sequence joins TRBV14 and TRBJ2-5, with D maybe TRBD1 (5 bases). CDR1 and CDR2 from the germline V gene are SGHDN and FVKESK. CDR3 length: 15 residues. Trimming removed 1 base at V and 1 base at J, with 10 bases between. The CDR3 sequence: CASSQGLQVQETQYF. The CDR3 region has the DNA TGTGCCAGCAGCCAAGGGTTACAGGTCCAAGAGACCCAGTACTTC.

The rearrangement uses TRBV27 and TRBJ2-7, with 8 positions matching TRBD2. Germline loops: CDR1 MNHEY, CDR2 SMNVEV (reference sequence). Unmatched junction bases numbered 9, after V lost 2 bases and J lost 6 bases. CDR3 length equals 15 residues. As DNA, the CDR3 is TGTGCCAGCAGTTTACCGGGACGGGAGGGGCGCGAGCAGTACTTC. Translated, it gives CASSLPGREGREQYF.

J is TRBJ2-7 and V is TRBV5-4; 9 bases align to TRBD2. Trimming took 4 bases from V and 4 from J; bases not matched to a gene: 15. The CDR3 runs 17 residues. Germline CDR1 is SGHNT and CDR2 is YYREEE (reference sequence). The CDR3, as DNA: TGTGCCAGCAGCCCCGGGAGGGGGGAGGCGGGAGGGTACGAGCAGTACTTC. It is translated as CASSPGRGEAGGYEQYF. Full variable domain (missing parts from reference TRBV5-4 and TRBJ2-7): ETGVTQSPTHLIKTRGQQVTLRCSSQSGHNTVSWYQQALGQGPQFIFQYYREEENGRGNFPPRFSGLQFPNYSSELNVNALELDDSALYLCASSPGRGEAGGYEQYFGPGTRLTVT.

CDR3 loop: CASSDAGGGRGSNEQFF. CDR3 coding DNA: TGTGCCAGCAGCGACGCAGGGGGCGGACGGGGGTCAAATGAGCAGTTCTTC. This rearrangement joins TRBV7-9 to TRBJ2-1; 8 bases line up with TRBD1. Germline CDR1 reads SEHNR; CDR2 reads FQNEAQ (reference sequence). The CDR3 runs 17 residues. V shed 5 bases and J 7 bases; nucleotides not matched to a gene: 16.

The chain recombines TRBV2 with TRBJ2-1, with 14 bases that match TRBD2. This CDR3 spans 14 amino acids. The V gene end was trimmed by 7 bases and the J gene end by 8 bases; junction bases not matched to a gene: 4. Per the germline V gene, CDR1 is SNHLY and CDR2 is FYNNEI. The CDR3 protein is CASIGTSGSDEQFF. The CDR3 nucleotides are TGTGCCAGCATCGGGACTAGCGGGAGTGATGAGCAGTTCTTC.

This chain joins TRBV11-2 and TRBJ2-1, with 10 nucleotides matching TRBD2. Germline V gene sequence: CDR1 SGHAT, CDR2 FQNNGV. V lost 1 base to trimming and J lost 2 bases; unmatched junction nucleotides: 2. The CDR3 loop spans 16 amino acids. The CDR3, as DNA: TGTGCCAGCAGCTTAGTAGCGGGAGGCCCCTACAATGAGCAGTTCTTC. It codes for CASSLVAGGPYNEQFF. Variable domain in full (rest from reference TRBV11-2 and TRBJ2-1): EAGVAQSPRYKIIEKRQSVAFWCNPISGHATLYWYQQILGQGPKLLIQFQNNGVVDDSQLPKDRFSAERLKGVDSTLKIQPAKLEDSAVYLCASSLVAGGPYNEQFFGPGTRLTVL.